Listed here is a single T cell receptor (beta chain). Its antigen is not identified. Repertoires were generated with immunoSEQ multiplex PCR, while TCRdb's copy carries only in-frame clones and drops some. Of around 120,000 clones in the sample, 70% to 90% were seen once. The data belong to a study of T cell responses to AZD1222 COVID-19 vaccine. General observations from the study: Donors were mostly white British, more females; clonal diversity possibly underestimated. Repertoires were obtained solely post-peak T cell response.

The V segment lost 8 bases and the J segment 5 bases; nucleotides outside the gene matches: 5. CDR3 length equals 12 residues. CDR1 is MNHEY, CDR2 SMNVEV, per germline (reference sequence). V and J are TRBV27 and TRBJ2-5; 7 nucleotides line up with TRBD2. The sequences come from peripheral blood, collected on day 0 of AZD1222 vaccination. The TCR originated in an adult in good health. The CDR3, as DNA: TGTGCCAGCGGCGGGGGAGGCGAGACCCAGTACTTC. It codes for CASGGGGETQYF.